The TCR beta chain under discussion was sequenced for a study of early T cells in non-severe SARS-CoV-2 infection. TCRdb re-called the 5' RACE reads through MiXCR, storing one row per CDR3 protein. The sample has some 49,000 distinct CDR3 sequences; about 4.2% are singletons. Trimming shortened V by 1 base and J by 5 bases, and 10 bases separated the two germline ends. The CDR3 runs 14 residues. Germline values: CDR1 SGHTA, CDR2 FQGNSA. This clonotype showed up just a few times. The sample taken for sequencing was whole blood. The clonotype comes from an adult who was a healthcare worker with PCR-confirmed SARS-CoV-2 infection or an uninfected control (not recorded which). The chain employs TRBV7-2 and TRBJ2-3; a weak D match, TRBD1 (6 bases). CDR3 amino acids: CASSLETGIDTQYF. In nucleotides, the CDR3 is TGTGCCAGCAGCTTAGAAACAGGGATAGATACGCAGTATTTT. Full variable domain (missing parts from reference TRBV7-2 and TRBJ2-3): GAGVSQSPSNKVTEKGKDVELRCDPISGHTALYWYRQSLGQGLEFLIYFQGNSAPDKSGLPSDRFSAERTGGSVSTLTIQRTQQEDSAVYLCASSLETGIDTQYFGPGTRLTVL.